This entry lists 10 T cell receptor beta chains sequenced from one sample in a study of OX40 agonist ivuxolimab in advanced cancers. Repertoires were generated with immunoSEQ multiplex PCR, while TCRdb's copy carries only in-frame clones and drops some. The sample shows some 48,000 clones, roughly 85% of them seen only once. The sequenced sample was CD4+ or CD8+ T cells sorted from blood, obtained in a trial of the OX40 agonist ivuxolimab. Receptors were obtained from an adult with an advanced solid tumor such as melanoma, head and neck, liver or kidney cancer.

This chain joins TRBV5-6 and TRBJ2-1, with D hard to call. Germline lookup yields CDR1 SGHDT and CDR2 YYEEEE. Between the trimmed V and J ends, which lost 4 bases and 9 bases, there was a span of 8 bases. CDR3 length: 11 amino acids. The CDR3 DNA follows: TGTGCCAGCAGCCGGACGGTTGAGCAGTTCTTC. Its protein is CASSRTVEQFF. Together with reference TRBV5-6 and TRBJ2-1, the CDR3 gives the full variable domain: DAGVTQSPTHLIKTRGQQVTLRCSPKSGHDTVSWYQQALGQGPQFIFQYYEEEERQRGNFPDRFSGHQFPNYSSELNVNALLLGDSALYLCASSRTVEQFFGPGTRLTVL.

The J gene is TRBJ1-1, the V gene TRBV5-1; perhaps TRBD1 as D (6 bases). V was cut by 5 bases and J by 2 bases, with 16 bases left in between. Germline V CDR1 and CDR2: SGHRS, YFSETQ. The CDR3 has 15 residues. CDR3 protein: CASRPGQLHNTEAFF. CDR3 sequence (DNA): TGCGCCAGCAGACCCGGACAGCTTCATAACACTGAAGCTTTCTTT.

The rearrangement uses TRBV27 and TRBJ1-5; D gene ambiguous. CDR1 and CDR2 from the germline V gene are MNHEY and SMNVEV (reference sequence). Trimming pared 4 bases from V and 1 base from J, leaving 11 bases between. CDR3 length equals 15 residues. The CDR3 nucleotides are TGTGCCAGCAGTTCCGTAGGGATGAGCAATCAGCCCCAGCATTTT. It codes for CASSSVGMSNQPQHF.

This clone was seen only a few times. This chain uses TRBV14 with TRBJ2-6; 11 bases match TRBD1. The ends lost 2 bases at V and 12 bases at J; junction bases unmatched: 6. The CDR3 totals 15 residues. Per germline, CDR1 SGHDN and CDR2 FVKESK. The CDR3 loop is CASSQPLGTGGVLTF. DNA for the CDR3: TGTGCCAGCAGCCAACCCCTCGGGACAGGGGGCGTCCTGACTTTC.

The chain joins TRBV18 to TRBJ1-4, with a weak D call TRBD1 (6 bases). Trimming shortened V by 0 bases and J by 8 bases, and 13 bases separated the two germline ends. Germline CDR1 is KGHSH and CDR2 is LQKENI. CDR3 size: 15 residues. For the CDR3, the DNA is TGTGCCAGCTCACCACCGTCGACAGGCGGCGAAAAACTGTTTTTT. Its translation is CASSPPSTGGEKLFF.

V gene TRBV6-6 combines with J gene TRBJ1-1; 7 bases line up with TRBD1. This CDR3 comprises 13 residues. Germline loops: CDR1 MNHNY, CDR2 SVGAGI (reference sequence). With V trimmed by 2 bases and J by 5 bases, 2 bases remained unmatched. The CDR3 sequence: CASSYGRGTEAFF. CDR3 nucleotide sequence: TGTGCCAGCAGTTACGGCAGGGGGACTGAAGCTTTCTTT.

The chain employs TRBV4-1 and TRBJ1-2; D unclear. The CDR3 is made up of 17 amino acids. In germline, CDR1 is MGHRA, CDR2 YSYEKL. Trimming cost V 0 bases and J 6 bases, with 20 bases left between them. CDR3 region: CASSQEEGYGVWDGYTF. CDR3 DNA sequence: TGCGCCAGCAGCCAAGAAGAGGGATACGGGGTTTGGGATGGCTACACCTTC.

J is TRBJ2-2 and V is TRBV5-1, with a possible D match to TRBD1 (6 bases). V was clipped by 4 bases and J by 3 bases, with 13 bases between them. The CDR3 contains 15 residues. Germline CDR1 SGHRS, CDR2 YFSETQ. The CDR3 nucleotides are TGCGCCAGCAGCCCGAGGGGGACGGACACCGGGGAGCTGTTTTTT. Amino acid sequence: CASSPRGTDTGELFF.

This clone was recorded only once. V gene TRBV5-6 combines with J gene TRBJ1-2; TRBD1 agrees at 9 bases. The CDR3 runs 14 residues. The V gene end was trimmed by 4 bases and the J gene end by 7 bases; junction bases not matched to a gene: 8. CDR1 SGHDT and CDR2 YYEEEE come from the germline V gene. CDR3 nucleotides: TGTGCCAGCAGCGTGACCGGGACAGGGCTTGGCTACACCTTC. Protein: CASSVTGTGLGYTF.

By frequency in the sample, this clone is medium-sized. The chain links TRBV27 to TRBJ2-6; TRBD2 matches 7 bases. J lost 0 bases, V lost 2 bases, and 1 base had no gene match. Germline CDR1 MNHEY, CDR2 SMNVEV (reference sequence). The CDR3 totals 16 residues. This CDR3 is CASSLTGGSGANVLTF. The CDR3, as DNA: TGTGCCAGCAGTTTAACGGGGGGCTCTGGGGCCAACGTCCTGACTTTC.